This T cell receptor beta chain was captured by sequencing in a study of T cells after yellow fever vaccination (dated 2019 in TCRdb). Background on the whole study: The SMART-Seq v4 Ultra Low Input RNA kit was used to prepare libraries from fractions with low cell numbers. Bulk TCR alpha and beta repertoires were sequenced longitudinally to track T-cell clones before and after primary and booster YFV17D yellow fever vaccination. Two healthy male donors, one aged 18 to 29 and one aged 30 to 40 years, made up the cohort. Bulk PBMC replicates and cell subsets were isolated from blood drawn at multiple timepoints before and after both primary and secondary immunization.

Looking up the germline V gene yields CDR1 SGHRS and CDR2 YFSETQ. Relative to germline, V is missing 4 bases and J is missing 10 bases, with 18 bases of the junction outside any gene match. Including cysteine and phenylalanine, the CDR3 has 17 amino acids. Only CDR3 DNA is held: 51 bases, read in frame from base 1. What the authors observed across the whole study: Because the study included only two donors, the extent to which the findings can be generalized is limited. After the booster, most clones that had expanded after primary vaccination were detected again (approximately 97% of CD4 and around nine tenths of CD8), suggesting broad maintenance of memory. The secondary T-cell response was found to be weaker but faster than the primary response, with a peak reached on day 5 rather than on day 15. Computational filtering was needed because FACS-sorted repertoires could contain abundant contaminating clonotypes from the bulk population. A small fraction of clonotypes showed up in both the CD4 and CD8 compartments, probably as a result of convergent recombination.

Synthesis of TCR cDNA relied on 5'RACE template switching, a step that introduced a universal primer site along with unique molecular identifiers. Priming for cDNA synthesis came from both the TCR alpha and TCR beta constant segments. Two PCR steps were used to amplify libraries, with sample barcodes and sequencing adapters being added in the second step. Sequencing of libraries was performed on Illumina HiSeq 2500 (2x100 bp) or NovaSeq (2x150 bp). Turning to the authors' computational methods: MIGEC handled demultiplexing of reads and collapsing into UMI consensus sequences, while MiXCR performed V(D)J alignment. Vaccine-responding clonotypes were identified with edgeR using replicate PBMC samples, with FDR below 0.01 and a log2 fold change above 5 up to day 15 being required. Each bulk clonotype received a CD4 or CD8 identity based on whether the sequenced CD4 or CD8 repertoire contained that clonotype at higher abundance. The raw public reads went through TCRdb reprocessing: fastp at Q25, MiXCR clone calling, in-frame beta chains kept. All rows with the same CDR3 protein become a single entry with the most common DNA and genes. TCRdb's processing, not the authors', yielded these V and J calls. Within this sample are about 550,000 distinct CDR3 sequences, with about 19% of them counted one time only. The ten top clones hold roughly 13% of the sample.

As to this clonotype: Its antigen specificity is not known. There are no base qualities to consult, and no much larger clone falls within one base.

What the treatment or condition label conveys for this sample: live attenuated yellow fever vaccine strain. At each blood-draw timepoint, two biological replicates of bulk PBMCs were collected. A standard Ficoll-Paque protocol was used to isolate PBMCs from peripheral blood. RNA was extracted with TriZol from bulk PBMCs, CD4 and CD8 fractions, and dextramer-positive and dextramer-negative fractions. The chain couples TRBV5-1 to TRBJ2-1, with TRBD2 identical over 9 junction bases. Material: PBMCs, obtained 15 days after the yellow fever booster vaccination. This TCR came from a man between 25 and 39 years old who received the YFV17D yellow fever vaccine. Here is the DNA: TGCGCCAGCAGCCCTGGTGGGCGGGAGGGCCGTTTAGACGAGCAGTTCTTC. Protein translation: CASSPGGREGRLDEQFF.